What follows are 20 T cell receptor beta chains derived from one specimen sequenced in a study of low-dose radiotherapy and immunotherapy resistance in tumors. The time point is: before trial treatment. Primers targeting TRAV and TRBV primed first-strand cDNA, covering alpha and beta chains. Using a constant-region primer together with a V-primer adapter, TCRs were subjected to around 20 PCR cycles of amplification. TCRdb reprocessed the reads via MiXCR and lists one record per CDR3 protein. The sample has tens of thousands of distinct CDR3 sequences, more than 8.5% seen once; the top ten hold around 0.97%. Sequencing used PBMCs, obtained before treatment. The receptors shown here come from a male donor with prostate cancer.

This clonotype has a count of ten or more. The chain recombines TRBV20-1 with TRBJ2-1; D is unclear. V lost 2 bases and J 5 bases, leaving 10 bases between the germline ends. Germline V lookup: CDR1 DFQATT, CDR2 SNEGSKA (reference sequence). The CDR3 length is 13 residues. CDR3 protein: CSARWPVDNEQFF. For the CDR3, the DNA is TGCAGTGCTAGATGGCCGGTCGACAATGAGCAGTTCTTC.

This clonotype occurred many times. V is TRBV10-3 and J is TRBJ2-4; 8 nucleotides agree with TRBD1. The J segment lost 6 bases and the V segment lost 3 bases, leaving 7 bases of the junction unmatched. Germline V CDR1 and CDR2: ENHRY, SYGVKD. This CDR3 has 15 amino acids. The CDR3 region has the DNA TGTGCCATCAGTGACGGACAGGGCTTGGGAAACATTCAGTACTTC. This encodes CAISDGQGLGNIQYF.

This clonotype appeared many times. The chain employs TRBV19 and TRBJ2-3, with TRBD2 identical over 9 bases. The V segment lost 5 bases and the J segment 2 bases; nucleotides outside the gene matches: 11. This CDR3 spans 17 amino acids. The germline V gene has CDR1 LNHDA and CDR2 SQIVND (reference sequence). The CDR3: CASSLEPGLAFTDTQYF. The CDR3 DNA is TGTGCCAGTAGTTTGGAACCGGGACTAGCCTTCACAGATACGCAGTATTTT.

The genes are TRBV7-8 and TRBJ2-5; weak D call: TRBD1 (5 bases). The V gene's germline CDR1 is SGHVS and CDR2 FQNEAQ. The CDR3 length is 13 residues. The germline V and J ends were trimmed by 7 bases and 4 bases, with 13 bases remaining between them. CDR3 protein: CASTFRDRETQYF. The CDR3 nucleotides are TGTGCCAGCACTTTCAGGGATCGAGAGACCCAGTACTTC.

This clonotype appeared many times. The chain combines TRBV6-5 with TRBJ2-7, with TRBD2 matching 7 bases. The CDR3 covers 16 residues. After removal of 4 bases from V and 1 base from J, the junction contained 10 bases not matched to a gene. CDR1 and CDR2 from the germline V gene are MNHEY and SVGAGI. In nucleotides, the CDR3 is TGTGCCAGCAGTTCCCTCCCGCAGCGGGGATCCTACGAGCAGTACTTC. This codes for CASSSLPQRGSYEQYF.

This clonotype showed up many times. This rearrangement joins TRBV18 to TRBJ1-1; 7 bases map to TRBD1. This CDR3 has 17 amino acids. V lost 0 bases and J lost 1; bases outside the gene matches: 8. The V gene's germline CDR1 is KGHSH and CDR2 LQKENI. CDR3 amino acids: CASSPPNPGQTNTEAFF. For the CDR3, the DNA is TGTGCCAGCTCACCACCCAATCCGGGACAGACGAACACTGAAGCTTTCTTT.

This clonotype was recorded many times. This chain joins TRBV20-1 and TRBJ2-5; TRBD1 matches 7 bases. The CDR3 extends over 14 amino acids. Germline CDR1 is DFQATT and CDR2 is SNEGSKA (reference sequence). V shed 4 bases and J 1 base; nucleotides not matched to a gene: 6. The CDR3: CSAKGAPTQETQYF. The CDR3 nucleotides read TGCAGTGCTAAGGGGGCCCCCACCCAAGAGACCCAGTACTTC.

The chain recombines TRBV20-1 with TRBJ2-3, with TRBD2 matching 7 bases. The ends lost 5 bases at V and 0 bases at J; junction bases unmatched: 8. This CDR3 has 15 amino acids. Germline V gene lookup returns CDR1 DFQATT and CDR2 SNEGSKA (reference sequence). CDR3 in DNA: TGCAGTGCTCTACTTCGTAGCGGGAGCACAGATACGCAGTATTTT. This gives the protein CSALLRSGSTDTQYF.

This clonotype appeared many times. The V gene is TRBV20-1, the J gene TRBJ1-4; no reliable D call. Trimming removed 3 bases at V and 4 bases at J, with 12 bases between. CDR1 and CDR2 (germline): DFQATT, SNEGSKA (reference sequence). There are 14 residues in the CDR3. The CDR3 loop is CSASGRPNNEKLFF. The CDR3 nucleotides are TGCAGTGCTAGCGGACGGCCTAATAATGAAAAACTGTTTTTT.

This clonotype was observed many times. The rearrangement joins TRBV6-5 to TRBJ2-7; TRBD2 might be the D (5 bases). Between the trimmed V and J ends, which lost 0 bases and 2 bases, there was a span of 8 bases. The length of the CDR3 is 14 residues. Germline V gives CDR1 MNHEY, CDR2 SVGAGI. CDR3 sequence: CASSYSGLTYEQYF. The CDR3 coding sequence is TGTGCCAGCAGTTACTCCGGACTCACCTACGAGCAGTACTTC.

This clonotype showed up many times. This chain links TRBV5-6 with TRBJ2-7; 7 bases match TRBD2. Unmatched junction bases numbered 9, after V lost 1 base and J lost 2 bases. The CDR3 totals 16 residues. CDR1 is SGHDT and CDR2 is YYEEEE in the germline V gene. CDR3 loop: CASSLSGESSTYEQYF. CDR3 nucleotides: TGTGCCAGCAGCTTGAGCGGGGAGAGCAGCACCTACGAGCAGTACTTC. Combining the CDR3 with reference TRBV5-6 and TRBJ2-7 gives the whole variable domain DAGVTQSPTHLIKTRGQQVTLRCSPKSGHDTVSWYQQALGQGPQFIFQYYEEEERQRGNFPDRFSGHQFPNYSSELNVNALLLGDSALYLCASSLSGESSTYEQYFGPGTRLTVT.

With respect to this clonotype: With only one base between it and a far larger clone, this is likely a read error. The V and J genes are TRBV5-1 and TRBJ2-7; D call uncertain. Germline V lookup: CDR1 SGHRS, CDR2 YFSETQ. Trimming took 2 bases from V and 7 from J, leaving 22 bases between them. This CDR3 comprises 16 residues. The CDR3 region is CASSLSGAVSYNEQYF. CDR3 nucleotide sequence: TGCGCCAGCAGCTTATCAGGAGCTGTGTCCTACAATGAGCAGTACTTC.

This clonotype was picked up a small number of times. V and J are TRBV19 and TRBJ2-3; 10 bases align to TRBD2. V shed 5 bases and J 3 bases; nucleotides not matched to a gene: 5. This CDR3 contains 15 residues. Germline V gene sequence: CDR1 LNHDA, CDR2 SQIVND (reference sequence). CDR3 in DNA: TGTGCCAGTAGTTTTACTAGCGGGAAGACAGATACGCAGTATTTT. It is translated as CASSFTSGKTDTQYF.

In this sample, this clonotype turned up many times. CDR3 in amino acids: CSATWDDYSSYNEQFF. In DNA form, the CDR3 reads TGCAGTGCAACTTGGGATGACTATAGCTCCTACAATGAGCAGTTCTTC. This rearrangement joins TRBV20-1 to TRBJ2-1; tentative D call: TRBD2 (5 bases). Deletions cut 6 bases from V and 0 bases from J, with 18 bases between. The germline V gene encodes CDR1 DFQATT and CDR2 SNEGSKA (reference sequence). This CDR3 has 16 residues.

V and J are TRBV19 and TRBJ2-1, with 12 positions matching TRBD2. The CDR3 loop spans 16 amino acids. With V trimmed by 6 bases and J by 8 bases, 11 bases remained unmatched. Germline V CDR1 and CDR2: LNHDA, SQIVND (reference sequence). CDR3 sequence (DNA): TGTGCCAGTAGACTGACTAGCGGGAGATGGTTGGATGAGCAGTTCTTC. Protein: CASRLTSGRWLDEQFF.

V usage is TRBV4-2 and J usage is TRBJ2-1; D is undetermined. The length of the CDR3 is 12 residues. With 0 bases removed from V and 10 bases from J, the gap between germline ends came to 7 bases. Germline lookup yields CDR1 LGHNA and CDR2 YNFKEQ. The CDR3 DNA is TGTGCCAGCAGCCAAGATTGGAGAGAGCAGTTCTTC. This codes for CASSQDWREQFF.

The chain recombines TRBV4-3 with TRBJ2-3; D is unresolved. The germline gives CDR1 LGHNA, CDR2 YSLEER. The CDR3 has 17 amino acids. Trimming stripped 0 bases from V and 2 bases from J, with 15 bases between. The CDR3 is CASSQDPLKSYTDTQYF. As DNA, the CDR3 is TGCGCCAGCAGCCAAGACCCCCTAAAGAGCTACACAGATACGCAGTATTTT.

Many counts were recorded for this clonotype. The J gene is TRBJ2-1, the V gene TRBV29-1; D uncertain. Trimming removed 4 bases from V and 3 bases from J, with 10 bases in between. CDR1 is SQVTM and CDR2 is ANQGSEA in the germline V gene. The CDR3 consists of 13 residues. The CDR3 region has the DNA TGCAGCGTTGTGACTGACGGCTACAATGAGCAGTTCTTC. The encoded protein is CSVVTDGYNEQFF.

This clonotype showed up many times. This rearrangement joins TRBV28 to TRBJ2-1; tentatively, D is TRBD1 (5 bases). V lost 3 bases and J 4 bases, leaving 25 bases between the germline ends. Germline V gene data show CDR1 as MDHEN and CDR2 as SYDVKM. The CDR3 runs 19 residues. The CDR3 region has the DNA TGTGCCAGCAGTTTCCGGAAAACTTCAGGGAAAAGTCTGTACAATGAGCAGTTCTTC. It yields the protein CASSFRKTSGKSLYNEQFF.

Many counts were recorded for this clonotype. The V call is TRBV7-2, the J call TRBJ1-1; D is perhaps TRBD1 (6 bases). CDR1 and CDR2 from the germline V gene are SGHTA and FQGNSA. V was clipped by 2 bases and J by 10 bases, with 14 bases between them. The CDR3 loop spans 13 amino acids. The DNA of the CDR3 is TGTGCCAGCAGCTTACCGGGACAACGTTTAGCTTTCTTT. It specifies CASSLPGQRLAFF.